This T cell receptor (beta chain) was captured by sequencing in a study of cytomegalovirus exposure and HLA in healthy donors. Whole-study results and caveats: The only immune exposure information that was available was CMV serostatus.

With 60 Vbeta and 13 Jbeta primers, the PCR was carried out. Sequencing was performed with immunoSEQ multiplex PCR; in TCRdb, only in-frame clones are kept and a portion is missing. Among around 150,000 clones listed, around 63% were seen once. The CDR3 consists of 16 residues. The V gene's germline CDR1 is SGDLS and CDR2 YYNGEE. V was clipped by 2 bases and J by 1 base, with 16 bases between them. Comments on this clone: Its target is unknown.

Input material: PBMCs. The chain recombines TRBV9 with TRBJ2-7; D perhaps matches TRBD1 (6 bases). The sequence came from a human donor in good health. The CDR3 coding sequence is TGTGCCAGCAGCGTCTCAGGGGATCCGCGATCCTACGAGCAGTACTTC. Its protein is CASSVSGDPRSYEQYF.